The clone carrying this T cell receptor beta chain was seen a handful of times. The J segment lost 5 bases and the V segment lost 2 bases, leaving 2 bases of the junction unmatched. The CDR3 spans 16 residues. Germline-derived CDR1 and CDR2 are MDHEN and SYDVKM. These data originate in a study of cytomegalovirus exposure and HLA in healthy donors. Use of 60 Vbeta and 13 Jbeta primers characterized the PCR. Method: immunoSEQ multiplex PCR; TCRdb's copy keeps in-frame clones and lacks some. The sample has about 150,000 clones, approximately 80% seen once. Sequencing used PBMCs. The rearrangement joins TRBV28 to TRBJ2-1; 14 nucleotides match TRBD2. This TCR derives from a woman aged 35 to 49 in good health and CMV-seropositive. The CDR3 region has the DNA TGTGCCAGCAGTTTACGGACTAGCGGGAGGAACAATGAGCAGTTCTTC. The encoded protein is CASSLRTSGRNNEQFF.